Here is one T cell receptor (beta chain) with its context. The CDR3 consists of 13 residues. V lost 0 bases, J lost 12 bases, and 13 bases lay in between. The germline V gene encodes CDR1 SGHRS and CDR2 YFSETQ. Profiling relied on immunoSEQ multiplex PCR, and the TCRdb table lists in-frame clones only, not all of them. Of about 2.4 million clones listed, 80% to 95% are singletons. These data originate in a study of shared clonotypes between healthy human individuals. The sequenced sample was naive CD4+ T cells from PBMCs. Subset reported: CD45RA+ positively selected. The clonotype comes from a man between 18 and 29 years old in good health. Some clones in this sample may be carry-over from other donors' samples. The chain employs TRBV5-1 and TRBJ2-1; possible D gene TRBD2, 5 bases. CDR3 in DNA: TGCGCCAGCAGCTTGGCCGGGGAAGAGCTGCAGTTCTTC. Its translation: CASSLAGEELQFF.